Listed below are T cell receptor beta chains from one sample, sequenced in a study of OX40 agonist ivuxolimab in advanced cancers. Data came from immunoSEQ multiplex PCR; TCRdb stores just in-frame clones and leaves some out. The sample has 85,000 to 95,000 clones, approximately 92% seen once; the top ten hold approximately 0.3%. The input for sequencing was CD4+ or CD8+ T cells sorted from blood, taken in a trial of the OX40 agonist ivuxolimab. These receptors were collected from an adult with an advanced solid tumor such as melanoma, head and neck, liver or kidney cancer. CDR3s include the opening cysteine and the closing phenylalanine or tryptophan. The D gene is left open where the match is weak. Rows give clone size only sometimes, using once, few, many, or a class for an expanded clone.

length: 12; D: TRBD1; V: TRBV25-1; size: -; J: TRBJ1-4; DNA: TGTGCCAGCAGTGAAGGGGGACAGAAAGTGAATTTT; CDR3: CASSEGGQKVNF
length: 15; D: TRBD1; V: TRBV7-2; size: -; J: TRBJ2-7; DNA: TGTGCCAGCAGCTTAGGGGGGACAGGCTCCTACGAGCAGTACTTC; CDR3: CASSLGGTGSYEQYF
length: 14; D: -; V: TRBV5-6; size: -; J: TRBJ1-1; DNA: TGTGCCAGCAGCCTGGGACTGCCGAACACTGAAGCTTTCTTT; CDR3: CASSLGLPNTEAFF
length: 16; D: -; V: TRBV28; size: -; J: TRBJ1-3; DNA: TGTGCCAGCACCTCCCCTTCTGGAAACTCTGGAAACACCATATATTTT; CDR3: CASTSPSGNSGNTIYF
length: 14; D: TRBD2; V: TRBV4-1; size: few; J: TRBJ2-7; DNA: TGCGCCAGCAGCCCGCTGGGAGGGGCCTACGAGCAGTACTTC; CDR3: CASSPLGGAYEQYF
length: 15; D: TRBD2; V: TRBV29-1; size: -; J: TRBJ2-1; DNA: TGCAGCGTTGTCCCGCCTAGCGGGGGTCACAATGAGCAGTTCTTC; CDR3: CSVVPPSGGHNEQFF
length: 15; D: -; V: TRBV6-1; size: once; J: TRBJ1-2; DNA: TGTGCCAGCAGTGAAGGACTAGAAACCATACGTGGCTACACCTTC; CDR3: CASSEGLETIRGYTF
length: 14; D: -; V: TRBV5-5; size: -; J: TRBJ1-1; DNA: TGTGCCAGCAGCTTGGCCGACAGTGGCACTGAAGCTTTCTTT; CDR3: CASSLADSGTEAFF
length: 12; D: -; V: TRBV18; size: once; J: TRBJ1-2; DNA: TGTGCCAGCTCACAGGGTACTTATGGCTACACCTTC; CDR3: CASSQGTYGYTF
length: 15; D: TRBD1; V: TRBV27; size: -; J: TRBJ1-1; DNA: TGTGCCAGCAGTCCCGACAGGGGGGCGAACACTGAAGCTTTCTTT; CDR3: CASSPDRGANTEAFF
length: 15; D: TRBD2; V: TRBV9; size: once; J: TRBJ2-5; DNA: TGTGCCAGCAGCGCTTCTAGCGGGATATGGGAGACCCAGTACTTC; CDR3: CASSASSGIWETQYF
length: 14; D: -; V: TRBV15; size: -; J: TRBJ1-4; DNA: TGTGCCACCAGCAGAGGAGTCCACAGAGAAAAACTGTTTTTT; CDR3: CATSRGVHREKLFF
length: 13; D: -; V: TRBV4-3; size: -; J: TRBJ2-1; DNA: TGCGCCAGCAGCCAAGGAAGGGACAATGAGCAGTTCTTC; CDR3: CASSQGRDNEQFF
length: 14; D: TRBD1; V: TRBV5-1; size: -; J: TRBJ2-7; DNA: TGCGCCAGCAGCCGCTCAGGGGGAGCCTACGAGCAGTACTTC; CDR3: CASSRSGGAYEQYF
length: 14; D: -; V: TRBV2; size: -; J: TRBJ1-5; DNA: TGTGCCAGCAGTGAGGGGGGCGGCAATCAGCCCCAGCATTTT; CDR3: CASSEGGGNQPQHF
length: 12; D: -; V: TRBV30; size: -; J: TRBJ2-2; DNA: TGTGCCTGGGGAAGCGATGGCGGGGAGCTGTTTTTT; CDR3: CAWGSDGGELFF
length: 12; D: -; V: TRBV28; size: once; J: TRBJ2-2; DNA: TGTGCCAGCGGTCCCCCCGGGGGGGAGCTGTTTTTT; CDR3: CASGPPGGELFF
length: 13; D: -; V: TRBV29-1; size: -; J: TRBJ1-1; DNA: TGCAGCGAGAGGGACGAGCTGAACACTGAAGCTTTCTTT; CDR3: CSERDELNTEAFF
length: 16; D: -; V: TRBV28; size: once; J: TRBJ1-4; DNA: TGTGCCAGCAGTTTATACTACCAGACAACTAATGAAAAACTGTTTTTT; CDR3: CASSLYYQTTNEKLFF
length: 14; D: TRBD2; V: TRBV19; size: once; J: TRBJ2-5; DNA: TGTGCCACGAAGAGGGATAGCGGGAGAGAGACCCAGTACTTC; CDR3: CATKRDSGRETQYF